Listed here are 13 T cell receptor beta chains from one sample, sequenced in a study of Ad26.COV2.S vaccination and SARS-CoV-2 variants. Method: immunoSEQ multiplex PCR; TCRdb's copy keeps in-frame clones and lacks some. Among 300,000 to 400,000 clones listed, about 85% were seen once. Treatment described: some 19 received Ad26.COV2.S at low or high dose, single or two shots; 5 received placebo; per-sample allocation not given. Material that was analyzed had been drawn on day 63 after the first vaccine or placebo injection. The specimen was peripheral blood, collected in a trial of Ad26.COV2.S vaccine versus placebo. The origin of the receptors is a person between 18 and 65 years old who received the Ad26.COV2.S COVID-19 vaccine or a placebo.

This chain connects TRBV11-2 to TRBJ1-6, with 9 positions matching TRBD1. CDR1 is SGHAT and CDR2 is FQNNGV in the germline V gene. The CDR3 consists of 15 residues. The V segment lost 5 bases and the J segment 8 bases; nucleotides outside the gene matches: 7. As DNA, the CDR3 is TGTGCCAGCAGCGTTGAACAGGGGGCGGATTCACCCCTCCACTTT. The encoded protein is CASSVEQGADSPLHF.

The rearrangement links TRBV18 to TRBJ1-1, with D possibly matching TRBD1 (5 bases). The CDR3 runs 15 residues. V was shortened by 3 bases and J by 6 bases, with 17 bases between the two germline ends. Germline V CDR1 and CDR2: KGHSH, LQKENI. The CDR3 sequence: CASSPAGGSRAEAFF. The CDR3 nucleotides read TGTGCCAGCTCACCGGCGGGGGGGAGCAGGGCTGAAGCTTTCTTT.

This clone was observed a handful of times. The CDR3 loop is CASSLAATYSYEQYF. CDR3 coding DNA: TGTGCCAGCAGCTTGGCCGCGACATACTCCTACGAGCAGTACTTC. The chain couples TRBV5-4 to TRBJ2-7; D remains unclear. CDR3 length equals 15 residues. The germline CDR1 and CDR2 sequences are SGHNT and YYREEE (reference sequence). V was clipped by 0 bases and J by 0 bases, with 10 bases between them.

The gene calls are TRBV19 and TRBJ1-3; D is uncertain. Germline CDR1 is LNHDA and CDR2 is SQIVND (reference sequence). The CDR3 extends over 15 amino acids. V gave up 6 bases and J gave up 0 bases, with 12 bases separating them. CDR3 in DNA: TGTGCCAGTAGGCCGTACGGAGGCTCTGGAAACACCATATATTTT. This sequence encodes CASRPYGGSGNTIYF.

This clone was seen a handful of times. This sequence joins TRBV11-3 and TRBJ2-3; perhaps TRBD2 as D (6 bases). The CDR3 is 14 residues long. The V end was cut by 0 bases, the J end by 4 bases, with 8 bases between. CDR1 and CDR2 (germline): SGHNT, YENEEA. CDR3 coding DNA: TGTGCCAGCAGCTTAGACAGGGAGGCAGATACGCAGTATTTT. Amino acid sequence: CASSLDREADTQYF.

In this sample, this clone turned up a few times. The chain employs TRBV6-5 and TRBJ1-1; D ambiguous. V gave up 0 bases and J gave up 6 bases, with 11 bases separating them. The CDR3 extends over 14 amino acids. Germline V gene data show CDR1 as MNHEY and CDR2 as SVGAGI. The chain's CDR3 is CASSYSGGSAEAFF. CDR3 nucleotides: TGTGCCAGCAGTTACTCGGGTGGGTCGGCTGAAGCTTTCTTT.

V and J are TRBV10-1 and TRBJ2-1; the D is unclear. The CDR3 sequence is 17 residues long. V was cut by 5 bases and J by 5 bases, with 22 bases left in between. Germline CDR1 is WNHNN and CDR2 is SYGVQD (reference sequence). CDR3 nucleotides: TGCGCCAGCAGTCCGAGTTCCGGCGGCGGCCCCAACAATGAGCAGTTCTTC. This codes for CASSPSSGGGPNNEQFF.

The gene calls are TRBV10-1 and TRBJ2-5; the D is unclear. The ends were cut back, 3 bases at V and 5 bases at J, with 10 bases in the middle. Germline assignment: CDR1 WNHNN and CDR2 SYGVQD (reference sequence). The CDR3 runs to 13 residues. CDR3 nucleotides: TGCGCCAGCAGTGATCAGATAGGGGAGACCCAGTACTTC. It encodes CASSDQIGETQYF.

CDR3 sequence reads: CASSPLGTVGGELFF. In DNA, the CDR3 is TGCGCCAGCAGCCCACTCGGGACGGTCGGCGGGGAGCTGTTTTTT. This sequence joins TRBV4-1 and TRBJ2-2; D tentatively reads TRBD1 or TRBD2 (5 bases each). The CDR3 extends over 15 amino acids. V shed 4 bases and J shed 7 bases, with 16 bases lying between them. In germline, CDR1 is MGHRA, CDR2 YSYEKL.

The V and J genes are TRBV28 and TRBJ1-2; D perhaps matches TRBD1 (5 bases). The V and J ends lost 5 bases and 4 bases respectively, with 8 bases between them. This CDR3 is built from 12 residues. In germline, CDR1 is MDHEN, CDR2 SYDVKM. Written as DNA, the CDR3 is TGTGCCAGCAGTCACGGGGGCTATGGCTACACCTTC. Amino acid sequence: CASSHGGYGYTF.

This clone has more than one count but fewer than ten. The V call is TRBV7-9, the J call TRBJ1-6; D uncertain. CDR3 size: 15 residues. CDR1 is SEHNR and CDR2 is FQNEAQ in the germline V gene (reference sequence). V was clipped by 3 bases and J by 6 bases, with 12 bases between them. In DNA, the CDR3 is TGTGCCAGCAGCTTCCATGGCCCACCTAATTCACCCCTCCACTTT. Translation: CASSFHGPPNSPLHF.

The V gene is TRBV6-2 or TRBV6-3, the J gene TRBJ2-1, with 10 bases identical to TRBD2. Germline V CDR1 and CDR2: MNHEY, SVGEGT. CDR3 length equals 14 residues. The V and J ends lost 2 bases and 6 bases, in that order; junction bases with no gene match: 1. The CDR3 nucleotides read TGTGCCAGCAGTTACGGGACTAGCGTCAATGAGCAGTTCTTC. It is translated as CASSYGTSVNEQFF.

Only a few counts were recorded for this clone. The chain combines TRBV7-2 with TRBJ1-2; possible D gene TRBD1, 6 bases. This CDR3 has 15 residues. V shed 1 base and J shed 8 bases, with 17 bases lying between them. Germline V gene data show CDR1 as SGHTA and CDR2 as FQGNSA. CDR3 residues: CASSLEGSGGRGYTF. CDR3 DNA: TGTGCCAGCAGCTTAGAGGGGAGTGGGGGGCGAGGCTACACCTTC.